These 32 T cell receptor beta chains were all obtained from the same sample, sequenced in a study of human T cells and chemical hapten exposure. MiXCR was run by TCRdb on the RACE reads, yielding one entry per CDR3 protein. The data show 300,000 to 450,000 distinct CDR3 sequences, approximately 5% seen once. Time point indicated: pre-sensitization, week 0. The treatment was: therapeutic diphenylcyclopropenone sensitization with weekly scalp DPC. The sequences come from whole blood, collected in connection with sensitization to the hapten diphenylcyclopropenone (DPC). The receptors were sampled from a woman in her fifties or sixties with alopecia areata. Some clones in this sample may be carry-over from other donors' samples.

This clonotype occurred many times. This sequence joins TRBV7-2 and TRBJ1-2; D unresolved. The V end lost 5 bases, the J end lost 4 bases, and 5 bases lay between the germline ends. Germline loops: CDR1 SGHTA, CDR2 FQGNSA. This CDR3 comprises 11 residues. CDR3 in amino acids: CASSPAYGYTF. The CDR3 coding sequence is TGTGCCAGCAGCCCTGCCTATGGCTACACCTTC.

V and J are TRBV6-2 or TRBV6-3 and TRBJ2-1; D is perhaps TRBD2 (6 bases). Trimming removed 5 bases at V and 7 bases at J, with 21 bases between. CDR1 MNHEY and CDR2 SVGEGT come from the germline V gene. CDR3 length: 16 amino acids. The CDR3 DNA follows: TGTGCCAGCAGTCTCCCCTTTGCGGGGCCCAGGAATGAGCAGTTCTTC. As protein: CASSLPFAGPRNEQFF.

The chain is built from TRBV12-3 or TRBV12-4 and TRBJ1-6; D might be TRBD1 (5 bases). V shed 2 bases and J shed 8 bases, with 16 bases lying between them. The CDR3 covers 16 residues. The CDR3 sequence: CASSLLAGRGDSPLHF. CDR3 nucleotide sequence: TGTGCCAGCAGTTTATTGGCTGGTAGGGGTGATTCACCCCTCCACTTT.

The chain is built from TRBV7-8 and TRBJ1-6; D is possibly TRBD1 (5 bases). V dropped 5 bases and J dropped 10 bases, with 12 bases sitting between them. The CDR3 contains 13 residues. The germline V gene has CDR1 SGHVS and CDR2 FQNEAQ. The CDR3 sequence: CASSGDAKSPLHF. The CDR3 bases are TGTGCCAGCAGCGGGGACGCGAAATCACCCCTCCACTTT.

This clonotype was detected only a few times. The chain combines TRBV6-6 with TRBJ2-7; no firm D call. V lost 8 bases and J 3 bases, leaving 17 bases between the germline ends. Germline loops: CDR1 MNHNY, CDR2 SVGAGI (reference sequence). The CDR3 totals 14 residues. The chain's CDR3 is CASHPPGSRYEQYF. The CDR3 DNA is TGTGCCAGCCACCCCCCCGGGTCCCGCTACGAGCAGTACTTC.

J is TRBJ1-2 and V is TRBV12-3 or TRBV12-4; no definite D call. The CDR3 runs to 13 residues. The V end lost 5 bases, the J end lost 6 bases, and 13 bases lay between the germline ends. This CDR3 reads CASSPQTIDGYTF. In nucleotides, the CDR3 is TGTGCCAGCAGTCCTCAAACGATCGATGGCTACACCTTC.

This clonotype was found many times. This sequence joins TRBV9 and TRBJ2-3; D could derive from TRBD1 or TRBD2 (5 bases each). V lost 4 bases and J lost 0, with 15 bases in between. CDR1 and CDR2 from the germline V gene are SGDLS and YYNGEE. The CDR3 length is 16 residues. The CDR3: CASSPSGTASTDTQYF. The CDR3 coding sequence is TGTGCCAGCAGCCCCTCCGGGACGGCTAGCACAGATACGCAGTATTTT.

This clonotype was counted many times. The chain has TRBV12-3 or TRBV12-4 and TRBJ2-4; D is perhaps TRBD1 or TRBD2 (5 bases each). The CDR3 length is 14 residues. The V and J ends lost 6 bases and 8 bases respectively, with 17 bases between them. The DNA of the CDR3 is TGTGCCAGCAGATGGGGTATACGAGGGGACATTCAGTACTTC. Its translation: CASRWGIRGDIQYF.

This clonotype occurred a few times. The rearrangement joins TRBV6-6 to TRBJ1-2, with D perhaps TRBD1 (6 bases). This CDR3 comprises 14 residues. CDR1 is MNHNY and CDR2 is SVGAGI in the germline V gene (reference sequence). Trimming took off 0 bases at V and 6 bases at J, with 11 bases between the two ends. The CDR3 spells CASSYSRGADGYTF. The CDR3 DNA follows: TGTGCCAGCAGTTACTCACGGGGGGCCGATGGCTACACCTTC.

The chain employs TRBV28 and TRBJ2-6; D is unclear. The germline V gene has CDR1 MDHEN and CDR2 SYDVKM. Trimming left V 8 bases short and J 1 base short, with 6 bases between. The CDR3 is 13 residues long. The CDR3 coding sequence is TGTGCCAGCCTATTTTCTGGGGCCAACGTCCTGACTTTC. It yields the protein CASLFSGANVLTF. The full variable domain, with the rest looked up from reference TRBV28 and TRBJ2-6, is DVKVTQSSRYLVKRTGEKVFLECVQDMDHENMFWYRQDPGLGLRLIYFSYDVKMKEKGDIPEGYSVSREKKERFSLILESASTNQTSMYLCASLFSGANVLTFGAGSRLTVL.

This clonotype was found many times. V gene TRBV12-3 or TRBV12-4 combines with J gene TRBJ2-1; 11 bases match TRBD2. The CDR3 loop spans 17 amino acids. V gave up 6 bases and J gave up 14 bases; unmatched junction bases: 21. The CDR3 reads CASSSLFQGTSGLSEFF. The CDR3 nucleotides are TGTGCCAGCAGCTCCCTCTTCCAGGGGACTAGCGGTCTGAGTGAGTTCTTC.

This clonotype was seen a handful of times. The genes are TRBV12-3 or TRBV12-4 and TRBJ2-7, with D unclear. The CDR3 runs 12 residues. V lost 0 bases to trimming and J lost 7 bases, with 7 bases between them. The CDR3, as DNA: TGTGCCAGCAGTTTAGCGATTAGGGAGCAGTACTTC. This translates into CASSLAIREQYF.

This clonotype appeared many times. The chain has TRBV2 and TRBJ2-2; D is unclear. The CDR3 loop spans 11 amino acids. The germline V gene has CDR1 SNHLY and CDR2 FYNNEI. V was pared by 8 bases and J by 7 bases, with 8 bases between. CDR3 sequence (DNA): TGTGCCAGCCAGGCGAACGGGGAGCTGTTTTTT. It is translated as CASQANGELFF.

This clonotype was observed a single time. J is TRBJ2-7 and V is TRBV6-5, with 10 bases lining up with TRBD1. The trim removed 6 bases at V and 5 bases at J, leaving 7 bases unmatched. This CDR3 comprises 14 residues. CDR1 and CDR2 (germline): MNHEY, SVGAGI. In DNA, the CDR3 is TGTGCCAGCAGACTGGGGGGACAGGGGAACGAGCAGTACTTC. This sequence encodes CASRLGGQGNEQYF.

This clonotype was counted only a few times. J is TRBJ2-1 and V is TRBV29-1, with D perhaps TRBD1 or TRBD2 (6 bases each). Trimming pared 7 bases from V and 7 bases from J, leaving 17 bases between. The CDR3 is made up of 13 amino acids. Germline V CDR1 and CDR2: SQVTM, ANQGSEA. The CDR3 here is CSAHPPGANEQFF. CDR3 DNA sequence: TGCAGCGCCCATCCCCCGGGGGCTAATGAGCAGTTCTTC.

This clonotype was recorded many times. The rearrangement uses TRBV3-1 and TRBJ1-2; TRBD1 matches at 9 bases. Germline values: CDR1 LGHDT, CDR2 YNNKEL (reference sequence). CDR3 length: 17 amino acids. V dropped 2 bases and J dropped 0; count of bases not matched to a gene: 7. The CDR3 nucleotides read TGTGCCAGCAGCCAACCACGGACAGGGGCGACTAACTATGGCTACACCTTC. This encodes CASSQPRTGATNYGYTF.

This clonotype was seen ten or more times. The chain has TRBV6-1 and TRBJ1-6; D gene unclear. There are 14 residues in the CDR3. Germline values: CDR1 MNHNS, CDR2 SASEGT. V lost 7 bases and J lost 2, with 9 bases in between. CDR3 nucleotides: TGTGCCAGCACCCTGGAGGCCTATAATTCACCCCTCCACTTT. Amino acids: CASTLEAYNSPLHF.

V usage is TRBV5-1 and J usage is TRBJ2-5; the D gene is possibly TRBD1 (5 bases). V gave up 0 bases and J gave up 4 bases, with 13 bases separating them. Germline CDR1 SGHRS, CDR2 YFSETQ. The CDR3 is 15 residues long. The CDR3 nucleotides read TGCGCCAGCAGCTTGGCTCAGGGAAGAGCAGAGACCCAGTACTTC. As protein: CASSLAQGRAETQYF. Together with reference TRBV5-1 and TRBJ2-5, the CDR3 gives the full variable domain: KAGVTQTPRYLIKTRGQQVTLSCSPISGHRSVSWYQQTPGQGLQFLFEYFSETQRNKGNFPGRFSGRQFSNSRSEMNVSTLELGDSALYLCASSLAQGRAETQYFGPGTRLLVL.

This clonotype was observed many times. This chain connects TRBV7-2 to TRBJ1-5, with TRBD1 matching 7 bases. From germline, CDR1 is SGHTA and CDR2 FQGNSA. The CDR3 is 14 residues long. V lost 5 bases and J lost 8; bases outside the gene matches: 9. CDR3 protein: CASSTGTVREPQHF. CDR3 nucleotide sequence: TGTGCCAGCAGCACGGGGACAGTCCGCGAGCCCCAGCATTTT.

Ten or more counts support this clonotype. The V call is TRBV7-8, the J call TRBJ2-5; D remains unclear. The CDR3 totals 15 residues. The germline V and J ends were trimmed by 1 base and 4 bases, with 13 bases remaining between them. Germline CDR1 SGHVS, CDR2 FQNEAQ. In DNA form, the CDR3 reads TGTGCCAGCAGCTTAGAGCTCCAGAGAGCAGAGACCCAGTACTTC. It codes for CASSLELQRAETQYF.

This clonotype has at least ten counts. The chain recombines TRBV27 with TRBJ2-5; possibly TRBD1 for D (5 bases). The CDR3 length is 16 residues. Trimming cost V 2 bases and J 2 bases, with 15 bases left between them. Germline loops: CDR1 MNHEY, CDR2 SMNVEV (reference sequence). CDR3 nucleotides: TGTGCCAGCAGTTTAAATGCAGGGCTGGGACAAGAGACCCAGTACTTC. Translating gives CASSLNAGLGQETQYF.

This clonotype was seen a handful of times. This sequence joins TRBV6-2 or TRBV6-3 and TRBJ2-5, with TRBD2 identical over 10 bases. V lost 5 bases and J lost 3; bases outside the gene matches: 9. Germline assignment: CDR1 MNHEY and CDR2 SVGEGT. This CDR3 has 16 amino acids. CDR3 sequence reads: CASSLASGRAEETQYF. CDR3 in DNA: TGTGCCAGCAGTCTCGCCAGCGGGAGGGCCGAAGAGACCCAGTACTTC.

The chain joins TRBV5-6 to TRBJ1-2, with D tentatively TRBD1 (5 bases). The CDR3 spans 16 residues. V was clipped by 2 bases and J by 7 bases, with 21 bases between them. Germline V gene sequence: CDR1 SGHDT, CDR2 YYEEEE. CDR3 bases: TGTGCCAGCAGCTTTGGCCCCGGGACCTCCGGACTTGGCTACACCTTC. Translated, it gives CASSFGPGTSGLGYTF.

The genes are TRBV5-4 and TRBJ2-3; 9 bases fit TRBD2. There are 16 residues in the CDR3. Per germline, CDR1 SGHNT and CDR2 YYREEE (reference sequence). Losses at the gene ends were 2 bases for V and 1 base for J; bases not matched to a gene: 5. CDR3 in DNA: TGTGCCAGCAGCTTAATGGGACTAGCTCGCACAGATACGCAGTATTTT. Its protein product is CASSLMGLARTDTQYF.

This clonotype was recorded many times. The genes are TRBV12-3 or TRBV12-4 and TRBJ1-6, with D perhaps TRBD1 (5 bases). This CDR3 is 14 amino acids long. The germline V and J ends were trimmed by 3 bases and 5 bases, with 8 bases remaining between them. CDR3 sequence reads: CASSFDSHNSPLHF. The CDR3 DNA reads TGTGCCAGCAGTTTTGACAGCCATAATTCACCCCTCCACTTT.

This clonotype was counted at least ten times. The genes are TRBV7-3 and TRBJ2-2, with D perhaps matching TRBD2 (5 bases). V lost 1 base and J 2 bases, leaving 11 bases between the germline ends. This CDR3 spans 16 amino acids. Germline V lookup: CDR1 SGHTA, CDR2 FQGTGA. The CDR3 region has the DNA TGTGCCAGCAGCTTAAATAATCGGGGTAACACCGGGGAGCTGTTTTTT. Translating gives CASSLNNRGNTGELFF.

Many counts were recorded for this clonotype. The genes are TRBV11-2 and TRBJ2-1; D not certain. Germline-derived CDR1 and CDR2 are SGHAT and FQNNGV. The V end lost 4 bases, the J end lost 2 bases, and 9 bases lay between the germline ends. CDR3 length: 14 residues. DNA for the CDR3: TGTGCCAGCAGCTCCGCCGCCGCCTACAATGAGCAGTTCTTC. Amino acid sequence: CASSSAAAYNEQFF.

A few counts support this clonotype. V is TRBV27 and J is TRBJ2-4; 7 nucleotides line up with TRBD1. V gave up 5 bases and J gave up 0 bases; unmatched junction bases: 13. The germline V gene encodes CDR1 MNHEY and CDR2 SMNVEV (reference sequence). CDR3 size: 18 residues. The CDR3 loop is CASSPSTGASIAKNIQYF. In DNA, the CDR3 is TGTGCCAGCAGTCCAAGTACAGGGGCTTCCATAGCCAAAAACATTCAGTACTTC.

This clonotype turned up a few times. This rearrangement joins TRBV4-2 to TRBJ1-2, with 7 nucleotides matching TRBD1. The CDR3 sequence is 17 residues long. Germline values: CDR1 LGHNA, CDR2 YNFKEQ. Germline trimming cut 0 bases from V and 3 bases from J; bases unmatched to any gene: 10. CDR3 loop: CASSQESRDSKYYGYTF. CDR3 DNA: TGTGCCAGCAGCCAAGAGTCCCGGGACAGCAAATACTATGGCTACACCTTC.

Remarks on this clonotype: Possible read error: a much larger clone is one base away. The J gene is TRBJ1-2, the V gene TRBV4-3; D might be TRBD1 (5 bases). The ends were cut back, 4 bases at V and 3 bases at J, with 18 bases in the middle. This CDR3 has 16 residues. Germline V gene data show CDR1 as LGHNA and CDR2 as YSLEER. CDR3 nucleotides: TGCGCCAGCAGCCTTACCACCTTCAGGGTTGACTATGGCTACACCTTC. It encodes CASSLTTFRVDYGYTF.

There are many counts of this clonotype. The V call is TRBV10-3, the J call TRBJ2-5; D is perhaps TRBD1 (6 bases). Per the germline V gene, CDR1 is ENHRY and CDR2 is SYGVKD. The V end was cut by 6 bases, the J end by 0 bases, with 11 bases between. This CDR3 comprises 14 residues. CDR3 in DNA: TGTGCCATCAGGGCCGGGACAAACCAAGAGACCCAGTACTTC. Translating it yields CAIRAGTNQETQYF.

This clonotype was counted ten times or more. The chain employs TRBV29-1 and TRBJ2-1; no definite D call. V lost 3 bases and J 0 bases, leaving 6 bases between the germline ends. CDR3 length: 13 amino acids. Germline CDR1 and CDR2: SQVTM and ANQGSEA. The CDR3 bases are TGCAGCGTTGACTTGAGCTCCTACAATGAGCAGTTCTTC. Translation gives CSVDLSSYNEQFF.